Below are 30 T cell receptor beta chains sequenced from a single sample in a study of identical twins. TCRdb analysed the 5' RACE reads with MiXCR anew, one entry per CDR3 protein. Altogether some 1,700,000 distinct CDR3 sequences are present, around a third being singletons, with the ten largest covering about 0.25%. The sample consisted of cord blood. Every receptor here comes from a newborn girl in good health.

This clonotype was observed a few times. The CDR3 sequence: CASSPFRAGATDTQYF. The CDR3 nucleotides are TGCGCCAGCAGCCCCTTCCGAGCGGGGGCGACAGATACGCAGTATTTT. The chain joins TRBV5-1 to TRBJ2-3, with TRBD2 matching 8 bases. The CDR3 has 16 residues. After removal of 4 bases from V and 3 bases from J, the junction contained 10 bases not matched to a gene. Germline loops: CDR1 SGHRS, CDR2 YFSETQ.

V gene TRBV6-2 or TRBV6-3 combines with J gene TRBJ2-7; D may correspond to TRBD1 or TRBD2 (6 bases each). Deletions cut 2 bases from V and 2 bases from J, with 10 bases between. CDR1 is MNHEY, CDR2 SVGEGT, per germline. The CDR3 loop spans 14 amino acids. CDR3 amino acids: CASSYGGGTYEQYF. In nucleotides, the CDR3 is TGTGCCAGCAGTTACGGAGGGGGAACCTACGAGCAGTACTTC.

This clonotype was observed a few times. V usage is TRBV2 and J usage is TRBJ2-3; 8 bases fit TRBD1. Germline loops: CDR1 SNHLY, CDR2 FYNNEI. The V segment lost 5 bases and the J segment 2 bases; nucleotides outside the gene matches: 9. There are 16 residues in the CDR3. The CDR3 loop is CASSRQTGVVTDTQYF. The CDR3 DNA sequence: TGTGCCAGCAGTAGGCAGACAGGGGTGGTCACAGATACGCAGTATTTT. Using reference TRBV2 and TRBJ2-3 for the parts outside the CDR3, the full variable domain is EPEVTQTPSHQVTQMGQEVILRCVPISNHLYFYWYRQILGQKVEFLVSFYNNEISEKSEIFDDQFSVERPDGSNFTLKIRSTKLEDSAMYFCASSRQTGVVTDTQYFGPGTRLTVL.

The chain carries TRBV20-1 and TRBJ1-6; D is unclear. Germline values: CDR1 DFQATT, CDR2 SNEGSKA (reference sequence). The CDR3 is 12 residues long. V was pared by 6 bases and J by 6 bases, with 9 bases between. As DNA, the CDR3 is TGCAGTGCAGGGCGATCTAATTCACCCCTCCACTTT. This codes for CSAGRSNSPLHF.

The V and J genes are TRBV29-1 and TRBJ1-1; D not resolved. Germline CDR1 and CDR2: SQVTM and ANQGSEA. The CDR3 covers 14 residues. The V end lost 2 bases, the J end lost 0 bases, and 10 bases lay between the germline ends. The CDR3 is CSVEPRLMNTEAFF. For the CDR3, the DNA is TGCAGCGTTGAACCGCGACTTATGAACACTGAAGCTTTCTTT.

This clonotype was recorded many times. The chain recombines TRBV20-1 with TRBJ2-7; D is perhaps TRBD1 (6 bases). This CDR3 has 12 residues. CDR1 is DFQATT, CDR2 SNEGSKA, per germline (reference sequence). CDR3 in amino acids: CSARDTSYEQYF. Here the CDR3 DNA reads TGCAGCGCCCGGGACACCTCCTACGAGCAGTACTTC.

V gene TRBV7-2 combines with J gene TRBJ2-4, with D uncertain. Trimming stripped 5 bases from V and 6 bases from J, with 20 bases between. The CDR3 has 16 residues. Germline V gene data show CDR1 as SGHTA and CDR2 as FQGNSA. As DNA, the CDR3 is TGTGCCAGCAGCCTCGTGGGTTCGCTAGGGTCAAACATTCAGTACTTC. Residues: CASSLVGSLGSNIQYF.

There are many counts of this clonotype. The chain is built from TRBV10-2 and TRBJ2-5; the D is unclear. This CDR3 is built from 17 residues. V was pared by 0 bases and J by 0 bases, with 14 bases between. Germline CDR1 WSHSY, CDR2 SAAADI. This CDR3 reads CASSESKDISYQETQYF. The CDR3, as DNA: TGCGCCAGCAGTGAGTCGAAGGATATCTCGTACCAAGAGACCCAGTACTTC.

The genes are TRBV28 and TRBJ1-2, with a tentative D call TRBD1 (5 bases). The CDR3 length is 14 residues. Germline lookup yields CDR1 MDHEN and CDR2 SYDVKM. Trimming cost V 3 bases and J 6 bases, with 14 bases left between them. DNA for the CDR3: TGTGCCAGCAGTTTGATCCCGACAGCCGATGGCTACACCTTC. This gives the protein CASSLIPTADGYTF.

V usage is TRBV20-1 and J usage is TRBJ2-7, with D hard to call. The length of the CDR3 is 13 residues. Germline lookup yields CDR1 DFQATT and CDR2 SNEGSKA (reference sequence). The ends were cut back, 6 bases at V and 7 bases at J, with 19 bases in the middle. CDR3 DNA sequence: TGCAGTGCCCCTGCCAGAATCTACAATGAGCAGTACTTC. Amino acid sequence: CSAPARIYNEQYF.

This clonotype was recorded many times. The chain joins TRBV5-1 to TRBJ2-3; D is undetermined. Looked up from germline, CDR1 is SGHRS and CDR2 is YFSETQ. The V end was cut by 0 bases, the J end by 4 bases, with 6 bases between. The CDR3 loop spans 13 amino acids. CDR3 amino acids: CASSLGVADTQYF. For the CDR3, the DNA is TGCGCCAGCAGCTTGGGGGTAGCAGATACGCAGTATTTT. Supplemented by reference TRBV5-1 and TRBJ2-3, the full variable domain reads KAGVTQTPRYLIKTRGQQVTLSCSPISGHRSVSWYQQTPGQGLQFLFEYFSETQRNKGNFPGRFSGRQFSNSRSEMNVSTLELGDSALYLCASSLGVADTQYFGPGTRLTVL.

The chain is built from TRBV12-3 or TRBV12-4 and TRBJ2-7; 9 bases align to TRBD1. Losses at the gene ends were 6 bases for V and 2 bases for J; bases not matched to a gene: 8. CDR3 size: 15 residues. CDR3 sequence: CASRTGTGPTYEQYF. For the CDR3, the DNA is TGTGCCAGCAGAACCGGGACAGGGCCCACCTACGAGCAGTACTTC.

The rearrangement links TRBV28 to TRBJ1-2, with D perhaps matching TRBD1 (5 bases). The V end lost 2 bases, the J end lost 3 bases, and 13 bases lay between the germline ends. Germline V lookup: CDR1 MDHEN, CDR2 SYDVKM. The CDR3 length is 15 residues. In DNA form, the CDR3 reads TGTGCCAGCAGTTTAGGCTCCCAGGGAGACTATGGCTACACCTTC. It translates to CASSLGSQGDYGYTF.

This clonotype turned up a few times. The chain is built from TRBV4-1 and TRBJ1-1; possibly TRBD1 for D (6 bases). Germline V gene sequence: CDR1 MGHRA, CDR2 YSYEKL. V was pared by 3 bases and J by 0 bases, with 8 bases between. The CDR3 extends over 14 amino acids. In DNA form, the CDR3 reads TGCGCCAGCAGCCAGAGGGACATGAACACTGAAGCTTTCTTT. As protein: CASSQRDMNTEAFF.

The rearrangement links TRBV6-4 to TRBJ2-2, with D hard to call. Germline assignment: CDR1 MRHNA and CDR2 SNTAGT. The V end lost 4 bases, the J end lost 5 bases, and 8 bases lay between the germline ends. There are 13 residues in the CDR3. In DNA, the CDR3 is TGTGCCAGCAGTGCCAGTTCGACCGGGGAGCTGTTTTTT. Translation: CASSASSTGELFF.

The chain recombines TRBV9 with TRBJ1-2; no clear D. Germline V gene sequence: CDR1 SGDLS, CDR2 YYNGEE. This CDR3 region has 13 residues. Trimming left V 0 bases short and J 8 bases short, with 11 bases between. DNA for the CDR3: TGTGCCAGCAGCGTAGGAGCTCCCTGGGGCTACACCTTC. This codes for CASSVGAPWGYTF. Variable domain in full (rest from reference TRBV9 and TRBJ1-2): DSGVTQTPKHLITATGQRVTLRCSPRSGDLSVYWYQQSLDQGLQFLIQYYNGEERAKGNILERFSAQQFPDLHSELNLSSLELGDSALYFCASSVGAPWGYTFGSGTRLTVV.

The sample holds a few counts of this clonotype. The chain has TRBV6-1 and TRBJ1-1; tentatively, D is TRBD1 (6 bases). CDR1 and CDR2 (germline): MNHNS, SASEGT. The CDR3 length is 18 residues. V was cut by 6 bases and J by 1 base, with 24 bases left in between. The CDR3 nucleotides read TGTGCCAGCAGCCAAAGAAGGTCCCAACAGGGCCGGAACACTGAAGCTTTCTTT. Its translation is CASSQRRSQQGRNTEAFF.

This clonotype came up a few times. This sequence joins TRBV12-3 or TRBV12-4 and TRBJ1-4; 8 bases line up with TRBD1. V lost 3 bases and J lost 8; bases outside the gene matches: 2. This CDR3 spans 13 amino acids. The CDR3 loop reads CASSLDREEKLFF. The DNA for the CDR3 is TGTGCCAGCAGTTTGGACAGGGAGGAAAAACTGTTTTTT.

V and J are TRBV13 and TRBJ2-1, with unresolved D. V dropped 0 bases and J dropped 4 bases, with 10 bases sitting between them. Germline V gives CDR1 PRHDT, CDR2 FYEKMQ (reference sequence). The CDR3 is 15 amino acids. CDR3 in DNA: TGTGCCAGCAGCTTAGGAGACGGAACTTACAATGAGCAGTTCTTC. Translating it yields CASSLGDGTYNEQFF.

A few counts support this clonotype. This chain joins TRBV12-3 or TRBV12-4 and TRBJ2-3; tentative D call: TRBD2 (6 bases). There are 21 residues in the CDR3. V shed 2 bases and J shed 0 bases, with 27 bases lying between them. The CDR3 sequence: CASSLREPRDSSITSTDTQYF. The CDR3 region has the DNA TGTGCCAGCAGTTTACGAGAACCCCGGGACTCAAGTATAACTAGCACAGATACGCAGTATTTT.

This chain uses TRBV27 with TRBJ1-1, with a tentative D call TRBD1 (6 bases). V was trimmed by 1 base and J by 4 bases, leaving 7 bases between them. CDR3 length: 13 residues. Per germline, CDR1 MNHEY and CDR2 SMNVEV (reference sequence). CDR3 amino acids: CASSLWGATEAFF. In DNA form, the CDR3 reads TGTGCCAGCAGTTTATGGGGGGCCACTGAAGCTTTCTTT.

The J gene is TRBJ2-2, the V gene TRBV15, with D possibly TRBD2 on 6 matching bases. This CDR3 spans 15 amino acids. The germline CDR1 and CDR2 sequences are LNHNV and YYDKDF (reference sequence). V was clipped by 1 base and J by 4 bases, with 10 bases between them. The CDR3 loop is CATSRVAGSTGELFF. The CDR3 bases are TGTGCCACCAGCAGAGTGGCCGGGAGCACCGGGGAGCTGTTTTTT.

CDR3 bases: TGTGCCAGCAGTTCAACCGCCGGACACGGCCCAGAAGCTTTCTTT. It yields the protein CASSSTAGHGPEAFF. The chain carries TRBV12-3 or TRBV12-4 and TRBJ1-1, with D perhaps matching TRBD1 (5 bases). This CDR3 region has 15 residues. Between the trimmed V and J ends, which lost 4 bases and 8 bases, there was a span of 20 bases.

This chain joins TRBV7-2 and TRBJ2-3; D is unclear. V dropped 2 bases and J dropped 4 bases, with 16 bases sitting between them. CDR1 is SGHTA, CDR2 FQGNSA, per germline. CDR3 length: 16 amino acids. Here the CDR3 reads CASSLIGVTLADTQYF. Written as DNA, the CDR3 is TGTGCCAGCAGCTTAATTGGGGTAACCCTCGCAGATACGCAGTATTTT.

This clonotype occurred a few times. The chain has TRBV9 and TRBJ2-7, with D uncertain. Germline V gene sequence: CDR1 SGDLS, CDR2 YYNGEE. Trimming stripped 0 bases from V and 7 bases from J, with 11 bases between. This CDR3 region has 13 residues. CDR3 nucleotides: TGTGCCAGCAGCGTAGGGAATTCAGCTGAGCAGTACTTC. Its protein product is CASSVGNSAEQYF.

This clonotype was counted a few times. The J gene is TRBJ2-3, the V gene TRBV7-2, with 9 bases that match TRBD2. CDR3 length: 14 amino acids. The V gene's germline CDR1 is SGHTA and CDR2 FQGNSA. J gave up 11 bases and V 1 base, and 7 bases lay outside the gene matches. CDR3 sequence: CASSLGSSGTGQYF. The CDR3 region has the DNA TGTGCCAGCAGCTTAGGGTCTAGCGGGACTGGGCAGTATTTT.

This clonotype appeared a single time. The CDR3, as DNA: TGCAGTGCTAGTCTTGGGACTAGCTGGGGTGAGCAGTTCTTC. Residues: CSASLGTSWGEQFF. J is TRBJ2-1 and V is TRBV20-1, with 9 positions matching TRBD2. CDR1 and CDR2 (germline): DFQATT, SNEGSKA (reference sequence). The CDR3 is 14 amino acids. The V and J ends lost 3 bases and 9 bases, in that order; junction bases with no gene match: 9.

This clonotype was recorded at least ten times. J is TRBJ1-5 and V is TRBV2; TRBD1 aligns across 10 bases. The CDR3 totals 14 residues. Germline CDR1 reads SNHLY; CDR2 reads FYNNEI. With 6 bases clipped from V and 1 base from J, the junction kept 0 bases outside the gene matches. CDR3 amino acids: CASRDRGSNQPQHF. DNA of the CDR3: TGTGCCAGCAGGGACAGGGGGAGCAATCAGCCCCAGCATTTT. The full variable domain, completed using reference TRBV2 and TRBJ1-5, is EPEVTQTPSHQVTQMGQEVILRCVPISNHLYFYWYRQILGQKVEFLVSFYNNEISEKSEIFDDQFSVERPDGSNFTLKIRSTKLEDSAMYFCASRDRGSNQPQHFGDGTRLSIL.

Ten or more counts support this clonotype. V and J are TRBV2 and TRBJ2-3, with D maybe TRBD2 (5 bases). Trimming took 5 bases from V and 2 from J, leaving 14 bases between them. The CDR3 runs to 15 residues. Germline loops: CDR1 SNHLY, CDR2 FYNNEI. The CDR3 region has the DNA TGTGCCAGCAGTCTGACTACCCACCCCACAGATACGCAGTATTTT. Residues: CASSLTTHPTDTQYF.

The chain has TRBV10-3 and TRBJ2-7; D is ambiguous. The V gene lost 3 bases and the J gene lost 3 bases, with 6 bases spanning the gap. The CDR3 consists of 12 residues. Germline V gene lookup returns CDR1 ENHRY and CDR2 SYGVKD. The DNA of the CDR3 is TGTGCCATCAGTGATGAGTTCTACGAGCAGTACTTC. Translated: CAISDEFYEQYF.